The 12 T cell receptor beta chains listed next were all sequenced from one sample in a study of shared clonotypes between healthy human individuals. Selected positively for CCR7 and CD45RO-negative, naive CD8 cells excluded terminally differentiated effector memory CD45RA+ cells. Some clones are missing from TCRdb's copy, which holds only in-frame ones; the method was immunoSEQ multiplex PCR. The sample lists about 2.2 million clones, 93% occurring once. The sequencing sample was made of naive CD8+ T cells from PBMCs. All receptors come from a young man in good health. Some clones in this sample may be carry-over from other donors' samples.

This sequence joins TRBV5-1 and TRBJ2-7, with no clear D. Germline V gives CDR1 SGHRS, CDR2 YFSETQ. Between the trimmed V and J ends, which lost 0 bases and 3 bases, there was a span of 10 bases. This CDR3 region has 14 residues. DNA for the CDR3: TGCGCCAGCAGCTTGGTGAGTCAGAACTACGAGCAGTACTTC. It codes for CASSLVSQNYEQYF.

The chain recombines TRBV6-5 with TRBJ1-2; D remains ambiguous. Trimming pared 5 bases from V and 10 bases from J, leaving 14 bases between. The CDR3 runs to 12 residues. Germline CDR1 reads MNHEY; CDR2 reads SVGAGI. CDR3 bases: TGTGCCAGCAGTCCCTACGGGGTGATCTACACCTTC. The encoded protein is CASSPYGVIYTF.

The chain couples TRBV6-6 to TRBJ2-3; TRBD2 matches 10 bases. Germline V gene lookup returns CDR1 MNHNY and CDR2 SVGAGI (reference sequence). The CDR3 is made up of 16 amino acids. V lost 2 bases, J lost 5 bases, and 7 bases stayed unmatched. The CDR3 coding sequence is TGTGCCAGCAGTTACCCCCTAGCGGGAGAGCAAGATACGCAGTATTTT. Translating it yields CASSYPLAGEQDTQYF.

This chain uses TRBV7-2 with TRBJ2-7; D perhaps matches TRBD2 (5 bases). This CDR3 spans 14 amino acids. Germline V gene sequence: CDR1 SGHTA, CDR2 FQGNSA. V shed 5 bases and J shed 2 bases, with 13 bases lying between them. This chain's CDR3 is CASSPTGDPYEQYF. For the CDR3, the DNA is TGTGCCAGCAGCCCCACCGGGGATCCCTACGAGCAGTACTTC.

The chain uses TRBV6-5 and TRBJ1-1; 7 nucleotides agree with TRBD1. Germline values: CDR1 MNHEY, CDR2 SVGAGI. V dropped 5 bases and J dropped 4; count of bases not matched to a gene: 10. The CDR3 length is 15 residues. The CDR3 sequence: CASSPPTGSGTEAFF. In DNA form, the CDR3 reads TGTGCCAGCAGTCCCCCGACAGGGTCGGGCACTGAAGCTTTCTTT.

The V and J genes are TRBV11-2 and TRBJ2-5, with D perhaps matching TRBD2 (5 bases). Per germline, CDR1 SGHAT and CDR2 FQNNGV. This CDR3 has 16 residues. V was pared by 5 bases and J by 2 bases, with 18 bases between. The CDR3 coding sequence is TGTGCCAGCAGCGAACCACGCGCGGGCCTGCAAGAGACCCAGTACTTC. Amino acid sequence: CASSEPRAGLQETQYF.

This chain connects TRBV4-3 to TRBJ2-1; 7 bases agree with TRBD2. The CDR3 runs to 17 residues. V was clipped by 1 base and J by 3 bases; unmatched bases: 9. CDR1 and CDR2 (germline): LGHNA, YSLEER. CDR3 residues: CASSQAPGGESYNEQFF. In nucleotides, the CDR3 is TGCGCCAGCAGCCAAGCCCCGGGGGGAGAGAGCTACAATGAGCAGTTCTTC.

The gene calls are TRBV27 and TRBJ2-3, with a weak D call TRBD2 (6 bases). From germline, CDR1 is MNHEY and CDR2 SMNVEV (reference sequence). V was shortened by 1 base and J by 1 base, with 9 bases between the two germline ends. CDR3 size: 15 residues. The CDR3 DNA is TGTGCCAGCAGTTTATGGGACTCGGGCACAGATACGCAGTATTTT. This encodes CASSLWDSGTDTQYF.

The chain employs TRBV28 and TRBJ1-6, with 8 bases lining up with TRBD1. J gave up 9 bases and V 6 bases, and 7 bases lay outside the gene matches. Per germline, CDR1 MDHEN and CDR2 SYDVKM. The CDR3 is 14 residues long. CDR3 coding DNA: TGTGCCAGCAGCCGACAGGGGATAGGTTCACCCCTCCACTTT. Translated, it gives CASSRQGIGSPLHF.

The chain carries TRBV28 and TRBJ1-3, with 9 bases that match TRBD1. After removal of 6 bases from V and 3 bases from J, the junction contained 3 bases not matched to a gene. This CDR3 is built from 14 residues. Germline V lookup: CDR1 MDHEN, CDR2 SYDVKM. The CDR3 DNA follows: TGTGCCAGCAGGTCGACAGGGGGTGGAAACACCATATATTTT. It specifies CASRSTGGGNTIYF. The full variable domain, rest sourced from reference TRBV28 and TRBJ1-3, is DVKVTQSSRYLVKRTGEKVFLECVQDMDHENMFWYRQDPGLGLRLIYFSYDVKMKEKGDIPEGYSVSREKKERFSLILESASTNQTSMYLCASRSTGGGNTIYFGEGSWLTVV.

The gene calls are TRBV28 and TRBJ1-1; unclear D gene. Germline CDR1 MDHEN, CDR2 SYDVKM. Trimming took off 6 bases at V and 3 bases at J, with 14 bases between the two ends. This CDR3 is 14 amino acids long. In DNA, the CDR3 is TGTGCCAGCAGCCACTACGACGAGGACACTGAAGCTTTCTTT. This gives the protein CASSHYDEDTEAFF. Full variable domain (rest looked up from reference TRBV28 and TRBJ1-1): DVKVTQSSRYLVKRTGEKVFLECVQDMDHENMFWYRQDPGLGLRLIYFSYDVKMKEKGDIPEGYSVSREKKERFSLILESASTNQTSMYLCASSHYDEDTEAFFGQGTRLTVV.

About this clone itself: Other nucleotide sequences in the sample specify the same CDR3. The chain is built from TRBV7-8 and TRBJ2-7; D perhaps matches TRBD2 (5 bases). CDR3 length: 14 amino acids. V lost 5 bases to trimming and J lost 3 bases, with 14 bases between them. CDR1 and CDR2 (germline): SGHVS, FQNEAQ. The CDR3 bases are TGTGCCAGCAGCCTACCCGCTGGGAGCTACGAGCAGTACTTC. It yields the protein CASSLPAGSYEQYF.